This TCR beta chain was sequenced for a study of blood T cell repertoires in COVID-19. The wider study: Samples taken during acute and convalescent COVID-19 were collected in the United States, Italy and Spain.

Method: immunoSEQ multiplex PCR; TCRdb's copy keeps in-frame clones and lacks some. Altogether approximately 150,000 clones are present, roughly 78% being singletons, with the ten largest covering 8% to 8.5%. Followed longitudinally, the Seattle patients had been enrolled during active infection. The ends lost 3 bases at V and 15 bases at J; junction bases unmatched: 34. CDR3 length: 21 residues. Germline CDR1 and CDR2: LNHDA and SQIVND (reference sequence). The TCR comes from a woman aged 60 to 75 with COVID-19, enrolled during active disease. The chain combines TRBV19 with TRBJ1-5; 8 bases match TRBD1. The source material was peripheral blood. The CDR3 here is CASSILLFVGRTGFDFPPLHF. In nucleotides, the CDR3 is TGTGCCAGTAGTATTTTGTTGTTTGTTGGGAGGACAGGGTTTGACTTTCCGCCTTTGCATTTT. Full variable domain (missing parts from reference TRBV19 and TRBJ1-5): DGGITQSPKYLFRKEGQNVTLSCEQNLNHDAMYWYRQDPGQGLRLIYYSQIVNDFQKGDIAEGYSVSREKKESFPLTVTSAQKNPTAFYLCASSILLFVGRTGFDFPPLHFGDGTRLSIL.